These 8 T cell receptor beta chains came from one sample sequenced in a study of blood T cell repertoires in COVID-19. Generated by immunoSEQ multiplex PCR, the TCRdb table keeps only in-frame clones and is missing some. The table has some 150,000 clones, about 82% seen once. The sequenced sample was peripheral blood. All receptors come from a man aged 45-65 years with acute or convalescent COVID-19.

This chain links TRBV19 with TRBJ2-4; 7 nucleotides align to TRBD1. J lost 1 base, V lost 4 bases, and 4 bases had no gene match. The CDR3 is 15 amino acids. CDR1 LNHDA and CDR2 SQIVND come from the germline V gene (reference sequence). The CDR3 coding sequence is TGTGCCAGTAGTAGGCAACAGGGGGCCAAAAACATTCAGTACTTC. It is translated as CASSRQQGAKNIQYF.

Points on this clone: The same CDR3 can be traced to other DNA sequences in this sample. The chain couples TRBV12-3 or TRBV12-4 to TRBJ1-2, with 8 bases fitting TRBD1. CDR3 length: 13 residues. Trimming at V came to 5 bases and at J to 5 bases, leaving 4 bases not matched to a gene. In DNA, the CDR3 is TGTGCCAGCAGTCCGGGACAGGATTATGGCTACACCTTC. Translated: CASSPGQDYGYTF.

V is TRBV15 and J is TRBJ2-2, with TRBD1 as a possible D gene (6 bases). Germline V CDR1 and CDR2: LNHNV, YYDKDF (reference sequence). The CDR3 runs 18 residues. Deletions cut 1 base from V and 4 bases from J, with 19 bases between. The CDR3 sequence: CATSRGPTGRTGTGELFF. CDR3 nucleotides: TGTGCCACCAGCAGAGGCCCAACAGGGAGAACCGGCACCGGGGAGCTGTTTTTT.

The chain recombines TRBV10-1 with TRBJ2-3; D may be TRBD2 (5 bases). Germline CDR1 and CDR2: WNHNN and SYGVQD (reference sequence). The germline V and J ends were trimmed by 2 bases and 4 bases, with 13 bases remaining between them. The CDR3 is made up of 15 amino acids. The CDR3 region has the DNA TGCGCCAGCAGTGAGAAACGGGATCGCTCAGATACGCAGTATTTT. Translated: CASSEKRDRSDTQYF.

V gene TRBV27 combines with J gene TRBJ2-3, with D perhaps TRBD1 (8 bases). CDR1 MNHEY and CDR2 SMNVEV come from the germline V gene (reference sequence). V gave up 5 bases and J gave up 2 bases, with 17 bases separating them. The CDR3 totals 16 residues. The CDR3 loop is CASSATGAGVTDTQYF. CDR3 bases: TGTGCCAGCAGTGCGACAGGGGCGGGGGTCACAGATACGCAGTATTTT.

This clone showed up just a few times. The V call is TRBV6-5, the J call TRBJ2-7; 7 bases agree with TRBD1. The V gene's germline CDR1 is MNHEY and CDR2 SVGAGI. The CDR3 spans 14 residues. V lost 4 bases, J lost 3 bases, and 6 bases stayed unmatched. Here the CDR3 reads CASSFESGGYEQYF. The DNA of the CDR3 is TGTGCCAGCAGTTTTGAATCAGGGGGCTACGAGCAGTACTTC.

The genes are TRBV4-1 and TRBJ1-2, with 7 bases aligning to TRBD1. The CDR3 runs 18 residues. CDR1 and CDR2 (germline): MGHRA, YSYEKL. Trimming removed 2 bases from V and 0 bases from J; junction bases left unmatched: 12. The CDR3 sequence is CASSQRSGTAQSNYGYTF. CDR3 bases: TGCGCCAGCAGCCAACGATCAGGGACAGCTCAGTCTAACTATGGCTACACCTTC.

V is TRBV10-1 and J is TRBJ2-1; TRBD2 is a possible D gene (6 bases). V lost 7 bases and J lost 1, with 14 bases in between. Germline loops: CDR1 WNHNN, CDR2 SYGVQD (reference sequence). This CDR3 has 15 amino acids. The CDR3 DNA follows: TGCGCCAGCATCTTTAGCGGTAGATCCTACAATGAGCAGTTCTTC. It encodes CASIFSGRSYNEQFF.